The TCR beta chain under discussion was sequenced for a study of T cell responses to AZD1222 COVID-19 vaccine. About the study: Second-dose intervals near 4 or 12 weeks were combined. Whole-study findings and limits: Of the AZD1222 recipients, only 5 or 6 were seropositive at baseline. All repertoire sampling was performed exclusively after the peak T cell response. The span of vaccine-associated CD4 TCRs extended across spike, with dominance at 160-218 and 743-854.

The protocol was immunoSEQ multiplex PCR, while the TCRdb copy is restricted to in-frame clones and leaves out a portion. The table has approximately 110,000 clones, about 90% seen once. This CDR3 comprises 15 residues. The germline gives CDR1 SGHRS, CDR2 YFSETQ. With 4 bases clipped from V and 5 bases from J, the junction kept 8 bases outside the gene matches. Regarding this clone: The antigen is not known.

The receptor was derived from an adult in good health. The specimen comprised peripheral blood, sampled on day 0 of AZD1222 vaccination. This chain joins TRBV5-1 and TRBJ2-2, with TRBD1 identical over 7 bases. The CDR3: CASSQDRDGTGELFF. CDR3 DNA: TGCGCCAGCAGCCAAGACAGGGATGGGACCGGGGAGCTGTTTTTT.